The 20 T cell receptor beta chains in this list originate from one sample, sequenced in a study of blood T cell repertoires in COVID-19. TCRdb keeps only in-frame clones here, not all; method: immunoSEQ multiplex PCR. Of approximately 94,000 clones listed, 80% are singletons. The sample taken for sequencing was peripheral blood. The source of these receptors is a man between 65 and 85 years old with active or convalescent COVID-19.

The chain joins TRBV29-1 to TRBJ1-1; D is possibly TRBD1 (5 bases). CDR1 and CDR2 from the germline V gene are SQVTM and ANQGSEA. V lost 5 bases to trimming and J lost 5 bases, with 15 bases between them. The CDR3 extends over 13 amino acids. The CDR3 bases are TGCAGCGTTACCTCCGGGGGACGTACTGAAGCTTTCTTT. Amino acids: CSVTSGGRTEAFF.

The chain has TRBV7-2 and TRBJ1-6; TRBD1 aligns across 8 bases. The junction had 5 bases not matched to a gene; V was cut back by 1 base and J by 9 bases. This CDR3 is built from 15 residues. Germline V gene data show CDR1 as SGHTA and CDR2 as FQGNSA. CDR3 sequence (DNA): TGTGCCAGCAGCTTAGAGACAGGGGTTGGTTCACCCCTCCACTTT. Translated: CASSLETGVGSPLHF.

This sequence joins TRBV5-6 and TRBJ1-4; 7 bases map to TRBD1. CDR3 length equals 17 residues. V dropped 2 bases and J dropped 6; count of bases not matched to a gene: 13. Germline V gene data show CDR1 as SGHDT and CDR2 as YYEEEE. CDR3 region: CASSFWRGRVFDEKLFF. In DNA form, the CDR3 reads TGTGCCAGCAGCTTTTGGAGGGGGCGAGTCTTTGATGAAAAACTGTTTTTT. Together with reference TRBV5-6 and TRBJ1-4, the CDR3 gives the full variable domain: DAGVTQSPTHLIKTRGQQVTLRCSPKSGHDTVSWYQQALGQGPQFIFQYYEEEERQRGNFPDRFSGHQFPNYSSELNVNALLLGDSALYLCASSFWRGRVFDEKLFFGSGTQLSVL.

This chain joins TRBV25-1 and TRBJ1-1, with a possible D match to TRBD1 (5 bases). Trimming pared 8 bases from V and 4 bases from J, leaving 14 bases between. The CDR3 consists of 13 residues. Germline-derived CDR1 and CDR2 are MGHDK and SYGVNS. CDR3 loop: CASRLWGGTEAFF. The CDR3 DNA follows: TGTGCCAGCCGGTTGTGGGGGGGCACTGAAGCTTTCTTT.

The gene calls are TRBV28 and TRBJ1-5; TRBD1 might be the D (5 bases). The germline V and J ends were trimmed by 9 bases and 8 bases, with 14 bases remaining between them. The CDR3 runs 12 residues. The germline V gene has CDR1 MDHEN and CDR2 SYDVKM. The CDR3: CASWGGVEPQHF. As DNA, the CDR3 is TGTGCCAGTTGGGGAGGGGTTGAGCCCCAGCATTTT.

V usage is TRBV27 and J usage is TRBJ2-1; 14 bases align to TRBD2. Germline-derived CDR1 and CDR2 are MNHEY and SMNVEV (reference sequence). J gave up 2 bases and V 4 bases, and 4 bases lay outside the gene matches. This CDR3 region has 17 residues. The CDR3 DNA reads TGTGCCAGCAGTTCCGGACTAGCGGGGGGACCCTACAATGAGCAGTTCTTC. This encodes CASSSGLAGGPYNEQFF.

The chain carries TRBV2 and TRBJ2-5; tentatively, D is TRBD2 (5 bases). Germline CDR1 is SNHLY and CDR2 is FYNNEI. V lost 5 bases and J lost 3, with 7 bases in between. The CDR3 runs 12 residues. In DNA form, the CDR3 reads TGTGCCAGCAGTCCGGGAAAAGAGACCCAGTACTTC. This encodes CASSPGKETQYF. The whole variable domain, filled in from reference TRBV2 and TRBJ2-5, reads EPEVTQTPSHQVTQMGQEVILRCVPISNHLYFYWYRQILGQKVEFLVSFYNNEISEKSEIFDDQFSVERPDGSNFTLKIRSTKLEDSAMYFCASSPGKETQYFGPGTRLLVL.

This clone was picked up many times. The CDR3: CASVTGGFETGELFF. In DNA form, the CDR3 reads TGTGCCAGCGTCACAGGGGGTTTTGAGACCGGGGAGCTGTTTTTT. This sequence joins TRBV5-6 and TRBJ2-2, with TRBD1 matching over 8 bases. V was clipped by 7 bases and J by 5 bases; unmatched bases: 10. Germline V gene lookup returns CDR1 SGHDT and CDR2 YYEEEE. The CDR3 consists of 15 residues.

The rearrangement links TRBV20-1 to TRBJ1-1, with no clear D. This CDR3 has 11 residues. Trimming left V 7 bases short and J 3 bases short, with 9 bases between. Germline V gene sequence: CDR1 DFQATT, CDR2 SNEGSKA (reference sequence). CDR3 DNA: TGCAGTGGAAGGGAGGACACTGAAGCTTTCTTT. Amino acids: CSGREDTEAFF.

The chain carries TRBV3-1 (or the pseudogene TRBV3-2) and TRBJ1-6; D gene unclear. V was trimmed by 0 bases and J by 2 bases, leaving 11 bases between them. Germline CDR1 LGHDT, CDR2 YNNKEL (reference sequence). The CDR3 spans 17 residues. The CDR3 loop is CASSQDEGWTYNSPLHF. The CDR3 DNA is TGTGCCAGCAGCCAAGATGAGGGCTGGACCTATAATTCACCCCTCCACTTT.

The genes are TRBV5-1 and TRBJ2-3, with 10 bases lining up with TRBD2. V trimming: 0 bases; J trimming: 3 bases; junction bases outside the gene matches: 13. This CDR3 contains 19 residues. The germline gives CDR1 SGHRS, CDR2 YFSETQ. This chain's CDR3 is CASSLELAGPDLGTDTQYF. DNA for the CDR3: TGCGCCAGCAGCTTGGAACTAGCGGGACCGGACCTAGGAACAGATACGCAGTATTTT.

The V call is TRBV5-1, the J call TRBJ1-3, with TRBD1 as a possible D gene (6 bases). CDR1 is SGHRS and CDR2 is YFSETQ in the germline V gene. Between the trimmed V and J ends, which lost 3 bases and 2 bases, there was a span of 12 bases. This CDR3 comprises 15 residues. This chain's CDR3 is CASSSTGKTGNTIYF. The CDR3 nucleotides are TGCGCCAGCAGCTCCACAGGGAAGACTGGAAACACCATATATTTT.

This clone showed up just once. An end of the junction does not agree with germline; a read error may underlie this. The rearrangement joins TRBV3-1 (or the pseudogene TRBV3-2) to TRBJ2-7; perhaps TRBD2 as D (6 bases). This CDR3 region has 12 residues. Germline V gives CDR1 LGHDT, CDR2 YNNKEL (reference sequence). CDR3 nucleotide sequence: TGTGCCAGCAGCCAAGAGGTCGGAGGGTTGGACTTC. This translates into CASSQEVGGLDF.

The V and J genes are TRBV7-9 and TRBJ1-1; 9 bases map to TRBD1. The CDR3 runs 15 residues. Germline CDR1 SEHNR, CDR2 FQNEAQ (reference sequence). The trim removed 1 base at V and 11 bases at J, leaving 11 bases unmatched. This CDR3 reads CASSLETGGDKKAFF. The CDR3 coding sequence is TGTGCCAGCAGCTTAGAAACAGGGGGCGATAAGAAGGCTTTCTTT.

The CDR3 bases are TGTGCCAGCAGCTTAAAAGGACAGGGGGGATATGGCTACACCTTC. It yields the protein CASSLKGQGGYGYTF. This chain uses TRBV7-2 with TRBJ1-2; 10 nucleotides align to TRBD1. The V segment lost 2 bases and the J segment 5 bases; nucleotides outside the gene matches: 5. Germline V lookup: CDR1 SGHTA, CDR2 FQGNSA. The CDR3 spans 15 residues.

V is TRBV6-2 or TRBV6-3 and J is TRBJ2-1; D not certain. Trimming stripped 4 bases from V and 7 bases from J, with 8 bases between. Germline V lookup: CDR1 MNHEY, CDR2 SVGEGT. This CDR3 region has 12 residues. The CDR3 DNA reads as TGTGCCAGCAGTTTCAATCGGAATGAGCAGTTCTTC. Protein sequence: CASSFNRNEQFF.

This chain connects TRBV6-4 to TRBJ1-5; TRBD1 is a possible D gene (5 bases). V gave up 6 bases and J gave up 4 bases, with 16 bases separating them. The CDR3 totals 15 residues. The germline V gene encodes CDR1 MRHNA and CDR2 SNTAGT. Written as DNA, the CDR3 is TGTGCCAGCAGAAGGAACAGGCAGGGTAATCAGCCCCAGCATTTT. Its protein is CASRRNRQGNQPQHF.

V is TRBV18 and J is TRBJ2-7, with no clear D. V lost 3 bases and J 7 bases, leaving 10 bases between the germline ends. Per germline, CDR1 KGHSH and CDR2 LQKENI. The CDR3 is 12 amino acids. The CDR3 spells CASSPESWEQYF. DNA for the CDR3: TGTGCCAGCTCACCTGAGTCCTGGGAGCAGTACTTC.

This clone was detected a few times. The chain couples TRBV12-3 or TRBV12-4 to TRBJ1-1; the D is unclear. V was trimmed by 7 bases and J by 4 bases, leaving 13 bases between them. The CDR3 has 13 residues. The CDR3 DNA reads TGTGCCAGCACCACCGGGAGGCTCACTGAAGCTTTCTTT. Translation gives CASTTGRLTEAFF.

This clone has just one count. The chain uses TRBV30 and TRBJ2-3; the D is unclear. Germline-derived CDR1 and CDR2 are GTSNPN and SVGIG (reference sequence). V lost 3 bases, J lost 2 bases, and 18 bases lay in between. The CDR3 runs to 16 residues. This CDR3 reads CAWSDQFPAATDTQYF. The CDR3 nucleotides are TGTGCCTGGAGCGATCAGTTTCCGGCGGCCACAGATACGCAGTATTTT.